These T cell receptor beta chains were read from a single sample in a study of blood T cell repertoires in COVID-19. Assay: immunoSEQ multiplex PCR; the TCRdb copy retains only in-frame clones and omits some. The data show some 240,000 clones, 88% seen once. Sequencing was carried out using PBMCs or T cells enriched from blood (not recorded which). These receptor sequences come from a woman between 40 and 55 years old who had been exposed to COVID-19. Each CDR3 is given with its conserved first and last residue. A D gene is named only where the DNA matches it firmly. Expanded clones get a size class; other rows say once, few or many, or leave the size out.

V	D	size	J	DNA	CDR3
TRBV5-1	TRBD1	few	TRBJ2-3	TGTGCCAGCAGCCCAGGGGGCGGCACAGATACGCAGTATTTT	CASSPGGGTDTQYF
TRBV23-1	-	-	TRBJ2-4	TGCGCCAGGGACTCTAGCACCCCATCAGCCAAAAACATTCAGTACTTC	CARDSSTPSAKNIQYF
TRBV9	TRBD2	-	TRBJ2-3	TGTGCCAGCACAACTAGCGGGGGGGGGCACACAGATACGCAGTATTTT	CASTTSGGGHTDTQYF
TRBV3-1/TRBV3-2	TRBD1	-	TRBJ1-3	TGTGCCAGCAGGCGCGGAATGGGACAGGGGAGGAACACCATATATTTT	CASRRGMGQGRNTIYF
TRBV30	-	-	TRBJ1-6	TGTGCCTGGAGTAGAGGTGGAGTCGACTATAATTCACCCCTCCACTTT	CAWSRGGVDYNSPLHF
TRBV7-2	-	-	TRBJ1-3	TGTGCCAGCAGCTTAAATGTAGGGGCAGGGTCTGGAAACACCATATATTTT	CASSLNVGAGSGNTIYF
TRBV28	-	-	TRBJ2-3	TGTGCCAGCAGTCTACTCTGGGGGGGCGCGACAGATACGCAGTATTTT	CASSLLWGGATDTQYF
TRBV6-6	TRBD1	-	TRBJ1-2	TGTGCCAGCGAAGACAGGGGAGGTTCCTATGGCTACACCTTC	CASEDRGGSYGYTF
TRBV7-3	TRBD1	-	TRBJ1-1	TGTGCCAGCAGCCTCGGGACAGGGAGCACTGAAGCTTTCTTT	CASSLGTGSTEAFF
TRBV5-1	-	-	TRBJ2-2	TGTGCCAGCAGCCTCTCCCCGGCCGGGGAGCTGTTTTTT	CASSLSPAGELFF
TRBV5-1	TRBD2	-	TRBJ2-3	TGCGCCAGCAGCTGGGCTAGCGGGGGGGCAGATACGCAGTATTTT	CASSWASGGADTQYF
TRBV5-6	TRBD2	-	TRBJ2-3	TGTGCCAGCAGCTTGATTCTAGCGGGGTCAGATACGCAGTATTTT	CASSLILAGSDTQYF
TRBV5-8	TRBD2	-	TRBJ2-5	TGTGCCAGCAGCCCCCTAGCGGGCCTACAAGAGACCCAGTACTTC	CASSPLAGLQETQYF
TRBV11-3	-	-	TRBJ2-3	TGTGCCAGCAGCTTTTCGTCAGGCACAGATACGCAGTATTTT	CASSFSSGTDTQYF